This entry lists 28 T cell receptor beta chains sequenced from one sample in a study of blood T cells in healthy people across ages. A J-beta primer mix and a sample-barcoded 5' primer were used in a second PCR of roughly 6 to 12 cycles. TCRdb re-called the 5' RACE reads with MiXCR, one entry per CDR3 protein. This sample carries 650,000 to 700,000 distinct CDR3 sequences, 40% to 65% of them seen once, and the ten largest clones take less than 15%. Sequencing was carried out using blood. The receptors here all came from a woman aged 80 or over in good health.

V and J are TRBV29-1 and TRBJ2-4, with 11 bases aligning to TRBD1. The J call may be mistaken, given a closer DNA end match to TRBJ2-7. The CDR3 is made up of 13 amino acids. In germline, CDR1 is SQVTM, CDR2 ANQGSEA. Here the CDR3 reads CSVGTGGTYEQYF. For the CDR3, the DNA is TGCAGCGTCGGGACAGGGGGTACCTACGAGCAGTACTTC.

A remark on this clonotype: This sequence may be a read error, since a much larger clone differs from it by one base. The V and J genes are TRBV5-1 and TRBJ1-1, with no clear D. There are 15 residues in the CDR3. Germline V gives CDR1 SGHRS, CDR2 YFSETQ. Trimming shortened V by 3 bases and J by 0 bases, and 12 bases separated the two germline ends. The CDR3 nucleotides are TGCGCCAGCAGCTCGTTAGGACCCTTGAACACTGAAGCTTTCTTT. Residues: CASSSLGPLNTEAFF.

The chain has TRBV7-9 and TRBJ1-2; possible D gene TRBD1, 6 bases. The CDR3 has 13 residues. Germline values: CDR1 SEHNR, CDR2 FQNEAQ (reference sequence). V lost 4 bases and J lost 7, with 13 bases in between. Here the CDR3 DNA reads TGTGCCAGCAGCTACACAGGGATAGGTGGCTACACCTTC. Protein: CASSYTGIGGYTF.

V and J are TRBV25-1 and TRBJ2-5; D tentatively fits TRBD1 or TRBD2 (6 bases each). The end of the DNA fits TRBJ2-7 better, so the J call may be wrong. The CDR3 runs to 12 residues. In germline, CDR1 is MGHDK, CDR2 SYGVNS. The CDR3 DNA follows: TGTGCCAGTGGGACTTGGGGGCACGAGCAGTACTTC. Amino acid sequence: CASGTWGHEQYF.

The chain carries TRBV7-2 and TRBJ2-4, with TRBD1 matching 7 bases. The J call may not be correct, given that the DNA end is closer to TRBJ2-7. Germline V gene sequence: CDR1 SGHTA, CDR2 FQGNSA. CDR3 size: 16 residues. The CDR3 DNA sequence: TGTGCCAGCAGCTTAGATGTTGCAGGGGGTACCCACGAGCAGTACTTC. It specifies CASSLDVAGGTHEQYF.

The table lists this clonotype with a few counts. The chain uses TRBV5-6 and TRBJ2-7; TRBD1 aligns across 12 bases. CDR1 SGHDT and CDR2 YYEEEE come from the germline V gene. This CDR3 region has 22 residues. The ends lost 5 bases at V and 0 bases at J; junction bases unmatched: 24. The CDR3: CASSSGTGGDVPYDRISYEQYF. The CDR3 DNA reads TGTGCCAGCAGTTCCGGGACAGGGGGCGATGTTCCTTACGACAGAATCTCCTACGAGCAGTACTTC.

This clonotype was seen only once. V is TRBV5-6 and J is TRBJ1-2, with 7 bases fitting TRBD1. V shed 4 bases and J 4 bases; nucleotides not matched to a gene: 10. This CDR3 has 15 amino acids. Germline CDR1 is SGHDT and CDR2 is YYEEEE. DNA for the CDR3: TGTGCCAGCAGCCAGACAGGGATGGTAGGCTATGGCTACACCTTC. Encoded protein: CASSQTGMVGYGYTF.

The chain links TRBV15 to TRBJ2-4, with D uncertain. Germline assignment: CDR1 LNHNV and CDR2 YYDKDF (reference sequence). Trimming cost V 6 bases and J 0 bases, with 6 bases left between them. The CDR3 consists of 13 residues. CDR3 DNA sequence: TGTGCCACCAGTTCGGGAGCCAAAAACATTCAGTACTTC. This sequence encodes CATSSGAKNIQYF. Full variable domain (outside the CDR3, taken from reference TRBV15 and TRBJ2-4): DAMVIQNPRYQVTQFGKPVTLSCSQTLNHNVMYWYQQKSSQAPKLLFHYYDKDFNNEADTPDNFQSRRPNTSFCFLDIRSPGLGDTAMYLCATSSGAKNIQYFGAGTRLSVL.

The table lists this clonotype with a few counts. The J gene is TRBJ2-5, the V gene TRBV2, with 9 positions matching TRBD2. V was clipped by 0 bases and J by 4 bases; unmatched bases: 3. The CDR3 contains 15 residues. Germline V gene data show CDR1 as SNHLY and CDR2 as FYNNEI. The CDR3 bases are TGTGCCAGCAGTGAAGCGTTAGCGGGGGTAGAGACCCAGTACTTC. Translated, it gives CASSEALAGVETQYF.

The chain has TRBV7-2 and TRBJ2-7, with 8 positions matching TRBD2. Per germline, CDR1 SGHTA and CDR2 FQGNSA. CDR3 length equals 14 residues. Trimming removed 5 bases from V and 0 bases from J; junction bases left unmatched: 3. The CDR3 region is CASSASGLSYEQYF. CDR3 DNA: TGTGCCAGCAGCGCTAGCGGGCTCTCCTACGAGCAGTACTTC.

Worth noting for this clonotype: One end of the junction is discordant with germline, which a read error may explain. The rearrangement links TRBV12-3 or TRBV12-4 to TRBJ2-1; 10 bases are a match to TRBD2. The CDR3 is 14 amino acids. The CDR3 nucleotides read TGTGCCAGCGTCTATAGCGGGAGGTTGAATGGGCAGTTCTTC. Translation gives CASVYSGRLNGQFF.

The chain employs TRBV5-6 and TRBJ1-1, with D unresolved. V gave up 4 bases and J gave up 1 base, with 14 bases separating them. Germline CDR1 and CDR2: SGHDT and YYEEEE. The CDR3 contains 15 residues. The CDR3 nucleotides read TGTGCCAGCAGCGCAAGGACGGGGAGGAACACTGAAGCTTTCTTT. Protein: CASSARTGRNTEAFF.

In the case of this clonotype: A read error may produce the germline difference seen at one junction end. V and J are TRBV25-1 and TRBJ2-1; the D call may be TRBD1 or TRBD2 (6 bases each). From germline, CDR1 is MGHDK and CDR2 SYGVNS. CDR3 length equals 16 residues. CDR3 loop: CAGSDPQGGRNTEQFF. The CDR3 DNA follows: TGTGCCGGCAGTGATCCACAGGGAGGTCGGAATACTGAGCAGTTCTTC.

The V gene is TRBV20-1, the J gene TRBJ2-1, with no clear D. The CDR3 length is 16 residues. Per germline, CDR1 DFQATT and CDR2 SNEGSKA (reference sequence). V gave up 0 bases and J gave up 4 bases, with 16 bases separating them. Here the CDR3 reads CSARDFGPQAYNEQFF. The DNA of the CDR3 is TGCAGTGCTAGAGATTTCGGACCTCAGGCTTACAATGAGCAGTTCTTC.

This rearrangement joins TRBV5-1 to TRBJ2-1, with TRBD1 as a possible D gene (6 bases). The CDR3 has 16 amino acids. CDR1 and CDR2 from the germline V gene are SGHRS and YFSETQ. Trimming removed 2 bases at V and 1 base at J, with 13 bases between. This CDR3 is CASSFGQQLSYNEQFF. CDR3 bases: TGCGCCAGCAGCTTCGGACAGCAACTTTCCTACAATGAGCAGTTCTTC.

The sample holds many counts of this clonotype. The V and J genes are TRBV3-1 and TRBJ2-1; 14 bases are a match to TRBD2. V dropped 0 bases and J dropped 6; count of bases not matched to a gene: 4. The CDR3 runs 17 residues. Looked up from germline, CDR1 is LGHDT and CDR2 is YNNKEL (reference sequence). This chain's CDR3 is CASSQDRGLAGGNEQFF. The CDR3 DNA sequence: TGTGCCAGCAGCCAAGATCGTGGACTAGCGGGAGGCAATGAGCAGTTCTTC.

The chain joins TRBV5-1 to TRBJ2-3; D unclear. Germline V gives CDR1 SGHRS, CDR2 YFSETQ. The CDR3 covers 14 residues. V lost 6 bases and J lost 5, with 16 bases in between. DNA of the CDR3: TGCGCCAGCAACTCGGGCAGAAACATAGATACGCAGTATTTT. It specifies CASNSGRNIDTQYF.

As to this clonotype: This clone may be a read error of a much larger clone one base away. The chain is built from TRBV5-1 and TRBJ2-7, with D perhaps matching TRBD1 (6 bases). The J call is in doubt because the DNA end fits TRBJ2-5 better. Germline V gene lookup returns CDR1 SGHRS and CDR2 YFSETQ. The CDR3 contains 15 residues. Here the CDR3 reads CASSLKGHSQETQYF. CDR3 DNA: TGCGCCAGCAGCTTGAAGGGACACTCTCAAGAGACCCAGTACTTC.

The chain links TRBV29-1 to TRBJ2-7; 11 nucleotides agree with TRBD2. J gave up 1 base and V 0 bases, and 5 bases lay outside the gene matches. Germline CDR1 and CDR2: SQVTM and ANQGSEA. This CDR3 region has 16 residues. The CDR3 bases are TGCAGCGTTGAAGATGGTACTAGCGGGGGTTCCTACGAGCAGTACTTC. It translates to CSVEDGTSGGSYEQYF.

In this sample, this clonotype turned up a few times. The J gene is TRBJ2-5, the V gene TRBV28; D is undetermined. V lost 7 bases, J lost 5 bases, and 5 bases lay in between. This CDR3 spans 10 amino acids. Per germline, CDR1 MDHEN and CDR2 SYDVKM. CDR3 protein: CASMGETQYF. The CDR3 DNA reads TGTGCCAGCATGGGGGAGACCCAGTACTTC.

The table lists this clonotype with many counts. This chain joins TRBV20-1 and TRBJ2-7; D not resolved. Germline V gene data show CDR1 as DFQATT and CDR2 as SNEGSKA (reference sequence). The CDR3 runs 16 residues. Deletions cut 5 bases from V and 0 bases from J, with 20 bases between. The CDR3 spells CSAPRSAVGISYEQYF. CDR3 nucleotide sequence: TGCAGTGCTCCTAGGTCAGCAGTTGGGATCTCCTACGAGCAGTACTTC.

Of note for this clonotype: Given a much more abundant clone one base away, this may be a read error. The chain uses TRBV9 and TRBJ2-1; 9 bases agree with TRBD1. The CDR3 consists of 15 residues. In germline, CDR1 is SGDLS, CDR2 YYNGEE. CDR3: CVSSVARTGVNEQFF. The CDR3 bases are TGTGTCAGCAGCGTAGCACGGACAGGGGTCAATGAGCAGTTCTTC. Full variable domain (outside the CDR3, taken from reference TRBV9 and TRBJ2-1): DSGVTQTPKHLITATGQRVTLRCSPRSGDLSVYWYQQSLDQGLQFLIQYYNGEERAKGNILERFSAQQFPDLHSELNLSSLELGDSALYFCVSSVARTGVNEQFFGPGTRLTVL.

The gene calls are TRBV4-1 and TRBJ1-4; D is unresolved. Germline V gives CDR1 MGHRA, CDR2 YSYEKL. Trimming left V 7 bases short and J 4 bases short, with 16 bases between. The CDR3 is 15 amino acids. CDR3 sequence reads: CASTRVLGNNEKLFF. CDR3 in DNA: TGCGCCAGCACCCGGGTGTTAGGGAATAATGAAAAACTGTTTTTT.

This clonotype was counted ten times or more. The J gene is TRBJ2-3, the V gene TRBV20-1, with 7 bases aligning to TRBD1. V lost 6 bases and J lost 4; bases outside the gene matches: 10. CDR3 length: 14 amino acids. Germline loops: CDR1 DFQATT, CDR2 SNEGSKA (reference sequence). The CDR3 bases are TGCAGTGCCACCGACAGGGTAGCCCCAGATACGCAGTATTTT. Translation: CSATDRVAPDTQYF.

The chain couples TRBV29-1 to TRBJ2-4; 8 nucleotides agree with TRBD2. The J call may be faulty, since TRBJ2-5 better matches the DNA end. This CDR3 spans 15 amino acids. Germline assignment: CDR1 SQVTM and CDR2 ANQGSEA. The CDR3 protein is CSVDGTSGNPETQYF. CDR3 bases: TGCAGCGTTGATGGCACTAGCGGAAATCCAGAGACCCAGTACTTC.

In regard to this clonotype: A much more abundant neighbour one base away suggests this may be a read error. This rearrangement joins TRBV20-1 to TRBJ2-1; TRBD2 matches at 15 bases. Germline CDR1 reads DFQATT; CDR2 reads SNEGSKA (reference sequence). The length of the CDR3 is 17 residues. The DNA for the CDR3 is TGCAGTGCCAGCGTAAGGACTAGCGGGGGGGGGTACAGTGAGCAGTTCTTC. Translation: CSASVRTSGGGYSEQFF.

The chain employs TRBV6-2 or TRBV6-3 and TRBJ2-7; 8 bases map to TRBD2. CDR1 is MNHEY and CDR2 is SVGEGT in the germline V gene. Trimming cost V 6 bases and J 2 bases; bases outside gene matches: 6. This CDR3 spans 14 amino acids. CDR3 DNA sequence: TGTGCCAGCAGACGAACAGCGGGGGCCTACGAGCAGTACTTC. Translating it yields CASRRTAGAYEQYF.

This clonotype was observed many times. The chain uses TRBV6-6 and TRBJ2-5, with unresolved D. From germline, CDR1 is MNHNY and CDR2 SVGAGI (reference sequence). This CDR3 spans 15 amino acids. Trimming cost V 2 bases and J 2 bases, with 12 bases left between them. The CDR3 here is CASSYPDTIQETQYF. The CDR3 nucleotides read TGTGCCAGCAGTTACCCCGACACTATTCAAGAGACCCAGTACTTC.